This T cell receptor beta chain was sequenced for a study of graft-versus-host responses after intestinal transplantation. Measured with immunoSEQ multiplex PCR; TCRdb has only the in-frame clones, and not every one. The sample has more than 85,000 clones; around 95% are singletons. With regard to this clone: Its antigen is still unknown.

Per the germline V gene, CDR1 is MNHEY and CDR2 is SVGAGI. Trimming cost V 0 bases and J 3 bases; bases outside gene matches: 7. This CDR3 region has 16 residues. The V call is TRBV6-5, the J call TRBJ2-7, with 8 bases aligning to TRBD1. The clonotype originates from a human donor who received an intestinal transplant. The sequences come from unstimulated CD8+ T cells sorted from spleen or lymph node cells, collected before intestinal transplant. The CDR3 nucleotides are TGTGCCAGCAGTTACTCGGCCGGGACAGGCCTCTACGAGCAGTACTTC. Amino acids: CASSYSAGTGLYEQYF.